The source of this TCR beta chain is a study of siplizumab effects on memory and regulatory T cells. Study-wide results and limits: Mappable alloreactive CD4+ clones were on average around 69% Treg-derived with siplizumab, 26.9% in controls. Naive T cells were seemingly more diverse than memory cells, and major contributions to the alloresponse seemed to be made by them. In roughly 80-97% of proliferating CD4+ or CD8+ clones, a naive or memory phenotype could not be assigned. Siplizumab significantly reduced alloreactive sequences traceable to unstimulated CD4+ memory cells.

With regard to this clone: Its specificity is unknown.

The table came from immunoSEQ multiplex PCR; TCRdb's copy has only in-frame clones and leaves some out. The table shows around 100,000 clones, with about nine tenths occurring only once. Sample: CD4+ T cells sorted from blood. The source is a human donor in good health. Some clones in this sample may be carry-over from other donors' samples.

The CDR3 DNA follows: TGTGCCAGTAGTATGCGGGTTGTGGAACCCCTCCACTTT. It translates to CASSMRVVEPLHF. This chain links TRBV19 with TRBJ1-6, with D unresolved. Germline lookup yields CDR1 LNHDA and CDR2 SQIVND (reference sequence). The CDR3 spans 13 residues. Trimming took off 3 bases at V and 12 bases at J, with 12 bases between the two ends.